These 17 T cell receptor beta chains were all obtained from the same sample, sequenced in a study of T cells in tumors after PD-1 blockade. The table came from immunoSEQ multiplex PCR; TCRdb's copy has only in-frame clones and leaves some out. The data hold some 14,000 clones, with about 67% observed a single time. The specimen was tumor tissue, collected after anti-PD-1 treatment. These receptors were taken from a human donor with cutaneous squamous cell carcinoma.

The chain carries TRBV12-3 or TRBV12-4 and TRBJ1-1; D is possibly TRBD1 (5 bases). V lost 3 bases to trimming and J lost 6 bases, with 8 bases between them. CDR3 size: 12 residues. The CDR3 sequence is CASSFPRAEAFF. CDR3 nucleotides: TGTGCCAGCAGTTTCCCCAGGGCTGAAGCTTTCTTT.

The CDR3: CASNKGNTGNTIYF. As DNA, the CDR3 is TGTGCCAGTAATAAGGGGAACACTGGAAACACCATATATTTT. The chain has TRBV19 and TRBJ1-3; D perhaps matches TRBD1 (5 bases). V lost 7 bases, J lost 2 bases, and 12 bases lay in between. Germline V gene lookup returns CDR1 LNHDA and CDR2 SQIVND (reference sequence). CDR3 length: 14 amino acids.

This clone turned up a few times. The chain links TRBV28 to TRBJ2-7; D not certain. Germline V gene sequence: CDR1 MDHEN, CDR2 SYDVKM. The CDR3 loop spans 15 amino acids. V was pared by 7 bases and J by 2 bases, with 18 bases between. The CDR3 protein is CASTQVGQATYEQYF. CDR3 DNA sequence: TGTGCCAGCACCCAGGTCGGGCAGGCAACCTACGAGCAGTACTTC.

This clone counts as medium-sized. An end of the junction does not agree with germline; a read error may underlie this. The chain recombines TRBV7-2 with TRBJ2-7, with 11 bases that match TRBD2. In germline, CDR1 is SGHTA, CDR2 FQGNSA. The CDR3 contains 14 residues. CDR3 residues: CASSIAGGIHEQYF. The CDR3 region has the DNA TGTGCCAGCAGCATAGCGGGAGGGATCCACGAGCAGTACTTC.

This clone was counted once. The chain joins TRBV6-4 to TRBJ1-2; a possible D gene is TRBD1 (6 bases). The V gene lost 6 bases and the J gene lost 4 bases, with 12 bases spanning the gap. The germline gives CDR1 MRHNA, CDR2 SNTAGT. CDR3 length: 13 residues. DNA for the CDR3: TGTGCCAGCAGAGAACAGGGAGGCTATGGCTACACCTTC. This gives the protein CASREQGGYGYTF.

The table lists this clone with a count of one. The chain links TRBV6-5 to TRBJ1-2; tentatively, D is TRBD1 (5 bases). This CDR3 contains 15 residues. Trimming cost V 5 bases and J 1 base, with 14 bases left between them. CDR1 and CDR2 (germline): MNHEY, SVGAGI. CDR3 bases: TGTGCCAGCAGTATGGGGGACTTAGATAACTATGGCTACACCTTC. The encoded protein is CASSMGDLDNYGYTF.

The V and J genes are TRBV6-5 and TRBJ1-3; the match to TRBD1 covers 7 bases. This CDR3 is built from 15 residues. The ends lost 2 bases at V and 2 bases at J; junction bases unmatched: 3. The germline V gene has CDR1 MNHEY and CDR2 SVGAGI. CDR3 loop: CASSYKGAPGNTIYF. In DNA form, the CDR3 reads TGTGCCAGCAGTTACAAGGGGGCGCCTGGAAACACCATATATTTT.

This chain joins TRBV14 and TRBJ2-7; 11 bases line up with TRBD2. Germline CDR1 reads SGHDN; CDR2 reads FVKESK. Unmatched junction bases numbered 9, after V lost 2 bases and J lost 3 bases. The CDR3 is made up of 17 amino acids. CDR3 region: CASSQWPLAGGYYEQYF. In DNA form, the CDR3 reads TGTGCCAGCAGCCAATGGCCGCTAGCGGGAGGTTACTACGAGCAGTACTTC.

J is TRBJ2-7 and V is TRBV29-1, with a weak D call TRBD1 (6 bases). Germline V gene data show CDR1 as SQVTM and CDR2 as ANQGSEA. The CDR3 has 13 residues. The V gene lost 4 bases and the J gene lost 4 bases, with 14 bases spanning the gap. This CDR3 is CSVVLGQRYEQYF. In DNA form, the CDR3 reads TGCAGCGTTGTCTTGGGACAAAGGTACGAGCAGTACTTC.

The rearrangement joins TRBV18 to TRBJ2-7, with 10 bases aligning to TRBD1. V shed 6 bases and J 6 bases; nucleotides not matched to a gene: 5. The CDR3 covers 13 residues. Looked up from germline, CDR1 is KGHSH and CDR2 is LQKENI. This CDR3 is CASSSDRGGEQYF. CDR3 DNA: TGTGCCAGCTCTTCGGACAGGGGGGGCGAGCAGTACTTC.

This clone was picked up one time. V gene TRBV5-5 combines with J gene TRBJ1-5; 10 positions match TRBD1. The V segment lost 4 bases and the J segment 6 bases; nucleotides outside the gene matches: 13. The germline V gene has CDR1 SGHKS and CDR2 YYEKEE (reference sequence). This CDR3 comprises 17 residues. CDR3 in DNA: TGTGCCAGCAGCCTAAGGGACAGGGGCGACCAAACTCAGCCCCAGCATTTT. This sequence encodes CASSLRDRGDQTQPQHF.

This clone was observed once. This chain uses TRBV9 with TRBJ2-5; 10 bases agree with TRBD1. The junction had 8 bases not matched to a gene; V was cut back by 4 bases and J by 5 bases. Per germline, CDR1 SGDLS and CDR2 YYNGEE. The CDR3 consists of 15 residues. CDR3 sequence reads: CASSLGQGEGETQYF. The CDR3 DNA is TGTGCCAGCAGCCTCGGACAGGGGGAGGGGGAGACCCAGTACTTC.

V and J are TRBV19 and TRBJ2-3; 7 nucleotides agree with TRBD1. Germline-derived CDR1 and CDR2 are LNHDA and SQIVND (reference sequence). J lost 4 bases, V lost 3 bases, and 13 bases had no gene match. This CDR3 has 17 amino acids. This chain's CDR3 is CASSMATGVLEADTQYF. CDR3 DNA: TGTGCCAGTAGTATGGCTACAGGGGTTCTCGAGGCAGATACGCAGTATTTT. Combining the CDR3 with reference TRBV19 and TRBJ2-3 gives the whole variable domain DGGITQSPKYLFRKEGQNVTLSCEQNLNHDAMYWYRQDPGQGLRLIYYSQIVNDFQKGDIAEGYSVSREKKESFPLTVTSAQKNPTAFYLCASSMATGVLEADTQYFGPGTRLTVL.

This clone was seen only once. The genes are TRBV7-2 and TRBJ2-5, with D uncertain. With 4 bases removed from V and 10 bases from J, the gap between germline ends came to 16 bases. The CDR3 runs to 13 residues. CDR1 and CDR2 (germline): SGHTA, FQGNSA. The CDR3 loop is CASSSTPLDDQYF. CDR3 coding DNA: TGTGCCAGCAGCTCTACTCCTTTGGACGACCAGTACTTC.

V usage is TRBV9 and J usage is TRBJ2-3; possibly TRBD2 for D (6 bases). Germline CDR1 reads SGDLS; CDR2 reads YYNGEE. The V gene lost 4 bases and the J gene lost 4 bases, with 19 bases spanning the gap. The CDR3 is made up of 16 amino acids. The CDR3 DNA reads TGTGCCAGCAGCCCCCGGCCTAGTTCTAGCGCAGATACGCAGTATTTT. Amino acid sequence: CASSPRPSSSADTQYF.

The V gene is TRBV11-3, the J gene TRBJ2-2; 9 positions match TRBD2. Germline loops: CDR1 SGHNT, CDR2 YENEEA. V gave up 1 base and J gave up 3 bases; unmatched junction bases: 6. The CDR3 is 17 residues long. CDR3 nucleotides: TGTGCCAGCAGCTTAGTATCTAGCGGGGCGGACACCGGGGAGCTGTTTTTT. Protein: CASSLVSSGADTGELFF.

J is TRBJ2-2 and V is TRBV6-5; possibly TRBD1 for D (6 bases). The CDR3 totals 15 residues. Germline loops: CDR1 MNHEY, CDR2 SVGAGI. V was cut by 6 bases and J by 0 bases, with 11 bases left in between. DNA of the CDR3: TGTGCCAGCAGCACAGGGACATCGAACACCGGGGAGCTGTTTTTT. It specifies CASSTGTSNTGELFF.